Listed below are T cell receptor beta chains from one sample, sequenced in a study of cytotoxic CD8 clonotypes in ibrutinib-treated CLL. Sequencing was performed with immunoSEQ multiplex PCR; in TCRdb, only in-frame clones are kept and a portion is missing. Of about 140,000 clones in the sample, around 80% were seen once. The sequencing used PBMCs, collected after 36 months of ibrutinib treatment. All receptors derive from a human donor with chronic lymphocytic leukemia. Both conserved end residues are part of each CDR3. The order of the fields is clone size, D gene, J gene, V gene, CDR3 DNA, CDR3 protein. D genes are given only for firm matches. Not all rows give a size; the values are once, few, many and, for expanded clones, a class.

>-|-|TRBJ2-3|TRBV6-6
TGTGCCAGCAGCCGTGGACTACGCACAGATACGCAGTATTTT
CASSRGLRTDTQYF
>-|TRBD2|TRBJ2-1|TRBV9
TGTGCCAGCAGCGTTGAGGCTCGCGGGAGAAGGGGAAATGAGCAGTTCTTC
CASSVEARGRRGNEQFF
>-|TRBD1|TRBJ2-1|TRBV18
TGTGCCAGCTCACCCCGGGACAGCTCCTACAATGAGCAGTTCTTC
CASSPRDSSYNEQFF
>-|-|TRBJ2-1|TRBV4-2
TGTGCCAGCAGCCTAGAGGGGTCCTACAATGAGCAGTTCTTC
CASSLEGSYNEQFF
>once|TRBD1|TRBJ2-7|TRBV5-1
TGCGCCAGCAGCACACCGGGACAGGGGAATCTATGGGGCTACGAGCAGTACTTC
CASSTPGQGNLWGYEQYF
>-|-|TRBJ1-4|TRBV28
TGTGCCAGCAGTTTTAGGGCGGAGGGTGAAAAACTGTTTTTT
CASSFRAEGEKLFF
>-|TRBD1|TRBJ2-1|TRBV12-5
TGTGCTAGTGGTTTGGGGCAGGGGGTTTACAATGAGCAGTTCTTC
CASGLGQGVYNEQFF
>-|-|TRBJ2-7|TRBV9
TGTGCCAGCAGCGCGGGGGTCCCGGCCTACGAGCAGTACTTC
CASSAGVPAYEQYF
>-|TRBD2|TRBJ2-6|TRBV7-9
TGTGCCAGCAGCCCAGGAACTAGCGGGAACTCTGGGGCCAACGTCCTGACTTTC
CASSPGTSGNSGANVLTF
>few|-|TRBJ1-4|TRBV10-1
TGCGCCAGCAGTGTGGACAGCGCTGCAACTAATGAAAAACTGTTTTTT
CASSVDSAATNEKLFF
>-|TRBD1|TRBJ2-2|TRBV12-5
TGTGCTAGTGGTTCGACAGGGTCTGCCGGGGAGCTGTTTTTT
CASGSTGSAGELFF
>-|TRBD2|TRBJ2-5|TRBV2
TGTGCCAGCAGCAGCCTAGCGGGGGGGCTCTTAGAGACCCAGTACTTC
CASSSLAGGLLETQYF
>-|TRBD2|TRBJ2-2|TRBV2
TGTGCCAGCAGGGAGGGGAGGGCCGGGGAGCTGTTTTTT
CASREGRAGELFF
>-|-|TRBJ2-3|TRBV5-6
TGTGCCAGCAGCTCTCGCCCAGGGGCAGATACGCAGTATTTT
CASSSRPGADTQYF
>-|-|TRBJ2-1|TRBV5-1
TGCGCCAGCAGCCTCTCCGGGGGGCGTTCCCCCTACAATGAGCAGTTCTTC
CASSLSGGRSPYNEQFF
>few|-|TRBJ1-2|TRBV6-1
TGTGCCAGCACCGGGACGGCGTATGGCTACACCTTC
CASTGTAYGYTF
>-|TRBD1|TRBJ1-3|TRBV5-1
TGCGCCAGCAGCTTAGACTACAGGGGATTATCCTCTGGAAACACCATATATTTT
CASSLDYRGLSSGNTIYF
>-|-|TRBJ1-2|TRBV19
TGTGCCAGTAGTATCGTTGGCCAGCCGTTCTATGGCTACACCTTC
CASSIVGQPFYGYTF
>once|-|TRBJ2-7|TRBV18
TGTGCCAGCTCACCAACCACACGGACAAGGGAGAAGGAGCAGTACTTC
CASSPTTRTREKEQYF
>-|TRBD1|TRBJ2-5|TRBV6-5
TGTGCCACCAGAGGGGGCCCGTCTCTACAAGAGACCCAGTACTTC
CATRGGPSLQETQYF
>-|-|TRBJ2-5|TRBV7-7
TGTGCCAGCAGCAAACTCAGACAGCAAGAGACCCAGTACTTC
CASSKLRQQETQYF
>-|-|TRBJ1-6|TRBV7-9
TGTGCCAGCAGCTTAGCGGAAGATTCACCCCTCCACTTT
CASSLAEDSPLHF
>-|-|TRBJ2-1|TRBV21-1
TGTGCCAGCAACACATCCGGGCTCCGGCACGACAATGAGCAGTTCTTC
CASNTSGLRHDNEQFF
>-|TRBD1|TRBJ2-7|TRBV5-1
TGCGCCAGCAGTAGAGACAGGGCCTCCTACGAGCAGTACTTC
CASSRDRASYEQYF
>few|-|TRBJ2-2|TRBV19
TGTGCCGTAAAGGGTCCTTCGGAATTAGGGGAGCTGTTTTTT
CAVKGPSELGELFF
>few|-|TRBJ2-1|TRBV10-1
TGCGCCAGCAGCCAGACAGCTTACAATGAGCAGTTCTTC
CASSQTAYNEQFF
>-|-|TRBJ1-1|TRBV7-8
TGTGCCAGCAGCTTAGCGGTACGGGGTTTCACTGAAGCTTTCTTT
CASSLAVRGFTEAFF
>-|TRBD1|TRBJ2-1|TRBV10-1
TGCGCCAGCATGGCCGGACAGGGGCTCATCCATGAGCAGTTCTTC
CASMAGQGLIHEQFF
>-|-|TRBJ2-3|TRBV5-1
TGCGCCAGCAGCTACCTTCAGGGTGCTAGCACAGATACGCAGTATTTT
CASSYLQGASTDTQYF
>-|-|TRBJ1-4|TRBV30
TGTGCCGCCGGATTACCGGGGCCAGGAATTTTT
CAAGLPGPGIF
>once|TRBD2|TRBJ2-7|TRBV5-1
TGCGCCAGCAGCGAGGTAGCGGGACCGCTGCGCGAGCAGTACTTC
CASSEVAGPLREQYF
>-|-|TRBJ1-6|TRBV5-1
TGCGCCAGCAGCTTGGAAAGTCCCCTTCGCCTTTTGAATTCACCCCTCCACTTT
CASSLESPLRLLNSPLHF
>-|-|TRBJ2-2|TRBV18
TGTGCCAGCTCACCACGGTGGACCGGGGAGCTGTTTTTT
CASSPRWTGELFF
>-|-|TRBJ2-5|TRBV18
TGTGCCAGCTCACCGCCAGGTTACCAAGAGACCCAGTACTTC
CASSPPGYQETQYF
>few|TRBD1|TRBJ2-2|TRBV7-8
TGTGCCAGCAGCCCGGGACAGGGTGACACCGGGGAGCTGTTTTTT
CASSPGQGDTGELFF
>-|-|TRBJ2-7|TRBV9
TGTGCCAGCAGCGTAGACACATTGAAATCCTACGAGCAGTACTTC
CASSVDTLKSYEQYF
>-|-|TRBJ1-1|TRBV6-1
TGTGCCAGCAGGCTCCTCAACAAAATCGCTTTCTTT
CASRLLNKIAFF
>few|TRBD2|TRBJ2-5|TRBV19
TGTGCCAGTAGTGGACTAGCGGGGGTCCAAGAGACCCAGTACTTC
CASSGLAGVQETQYF
>many|-|TRBJ1-1|TRBV28
TGTGCCAGCAGTTCGAGCCGGGAAGGGACTTTCTTT
CASSSSREGTFF
>-|-|TRBJ2-2|TRBV5-4
TGTGCCAGCAGCTTCCGTGTCCGGGCTACGAACACCGGGGAGCTGTTTTTT
CASSFRVRATNTGELFF
>-|TRBD2|TRBJ2-7|TRBV5-6
TGTGCCAGCAGCTTGCCAGCGGGGAATTCCTACGAGCAGTACTTC
CASSLPAGNSYEQYF
>-|-|TRBJ2-6|TRBV4-1
TGCGCCAGCAGCCAAGTACGTCGGGGAGTTGGGGCCAACGTCCTGACTTTC
CASSQVRRGVGANVLTF
>-|-|TRBJ1-2|TRBV6-1
TGTGCCAGCAGGAAGGTCGGCGGGTATGGCTACACCTTC
CASRKVGGYGYTF
>-|-|TRBJ2-7|TRBV7-9
TGTGCCAGCAGCTTATCCCAGGGTGGAACCTACGAGCAGTACTTC
CASSLSQGGTYEQYF
>-|TRBD1|TRBJ1-3|TRBV19
TGTGCCAGTAGTATATCCGGGACAGGGAGAAACACCATATATTTT
CASSISGTGRNTIYF
>-|-|TRBJ1-5|TRBV19
TGTGCCAGTAGCCGCCCTGGGAGACAAGATCAGCCCCAGCATTTT
CASSRPGRQDQPQHF
>-|-|TRBJ1-5|TRBV18
TGTGCCAGCTCACCGAACAGTAATAGCAATCAGCCCCAGCATTTT
CASSPNSNSNQPQHF
>-|-|TRBJ2-3|TRBV13
TGTGCCAGCAGCTTGGGACTCACAGATACGCAGTATTTT
CASSLGLTDTQYF
>-|-|TRBJ1-1|TRBV10-3
TGTGCCATTCAGCCTGGGGGGCCGAACACTGAAGCTTTCTTT
CAIQPGGPNTEAFF
>-|-|TRBJ2-7|TRBV6-5
TGTGCCAGCAGTTACGGGGGTTCCTACGAGCAGTACTTC
CASSYGGSYEQYF
>few|TRBD2|TRBJ2-3|TRBV11-2
TGTGCCAGCAGCATCAGGCTAGCGGGGGACCACACAGATACGCAGTATTTT
CASSIRLAGDHTDTQYF
>-|-|TRBJ2-6|TRBV5-1
TGCGCCAGCAGCTTGCGGGCCCTAGGGGCCAACGTCCTGACTTTC
CASSLRALGANVLTF
>-|TRBD1|TRBJ1-4|TRBV11-2
TGTGCCAGCAGCCTGGGACAGGTGTCTAATGAAAAACTGTTTTTT
CASSLGQVSNEKLFF
>-|-|TRBJ2-6|TRBV19
TGTGCCAGTAGTATTGCCGGGGGCTCTGGGGCCAACGTCCTGACTTTC
CASSIAGGSGANVLTF
>-|TRBD1|TRBJ1-1|TRBV30
TGTGCCTGGAGTCCAACAGGGGTATCCACTGAAGCTTTCTTT
CAWSPTGVSTEAFF
>few|-|TRBJ1-6|TRBV5-8
TGTGCCAGCAGCTCGGACGGATCCTTCTCCTATAATTCACCCCTCCACTTT
CASSSDGSFSYNSPLHF
>-|-|TRBJ1-4|TRBV7-9
TGTGCCAGCAGTAGGGGCAGTGCCACGCCCTATAATGAAAAACTGTTTTTT
CASSRGSATPYNEKLFF
>-|TRBD1|TRBJ1-2|TRBV28
TGTGCCAGCAGTTTCCGGACAGGGGAGGTATGGGGCTACACCTTC
CASSFRTGEVWGYTF